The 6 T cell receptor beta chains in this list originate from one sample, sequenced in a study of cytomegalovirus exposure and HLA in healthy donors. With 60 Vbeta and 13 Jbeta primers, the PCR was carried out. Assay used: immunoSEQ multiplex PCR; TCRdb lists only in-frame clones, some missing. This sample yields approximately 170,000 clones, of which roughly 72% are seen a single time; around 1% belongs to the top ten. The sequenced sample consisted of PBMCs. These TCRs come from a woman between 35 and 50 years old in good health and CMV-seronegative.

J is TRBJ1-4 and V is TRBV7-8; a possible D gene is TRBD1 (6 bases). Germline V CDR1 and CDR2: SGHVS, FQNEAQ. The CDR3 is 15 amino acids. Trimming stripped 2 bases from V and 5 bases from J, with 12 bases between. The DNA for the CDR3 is TGTGCCAGCAGCTTACGTGGACAGAAGAATGAAAAACTGTTTTTT. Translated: CASSLRGQKNEKLFF.

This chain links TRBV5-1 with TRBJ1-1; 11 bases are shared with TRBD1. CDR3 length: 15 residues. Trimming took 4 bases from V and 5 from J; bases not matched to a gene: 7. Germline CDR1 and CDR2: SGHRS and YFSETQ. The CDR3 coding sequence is TGCGCCAGCAGCCCCGGGACAGGGGGAGGTACTGAAGCTTTCTTT. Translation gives CASSPGTGGGTEAFF.

The CDR3, as DNA: TGTGCCAGCAGTTGGGCTAGCGGGAGCACCGGGGAGCTGTTTTTT. It encodes CASSWASGSTGELFF. V gene TRBV6-5 combines with J gene TRBJ2-2; 10 nucleotides match TRBD2. Germline V gene sequence: CDR1 MNHEY, CDR2 SVGAGI. There are 15 residues in the CDR3. Trimming removed 4 bases from V and 4 bases from J; junction bases left unmatched: 3.

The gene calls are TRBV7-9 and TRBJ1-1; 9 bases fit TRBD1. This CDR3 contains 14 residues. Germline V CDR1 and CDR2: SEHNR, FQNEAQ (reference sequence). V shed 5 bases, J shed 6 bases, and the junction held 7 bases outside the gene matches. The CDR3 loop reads CASSRDRVTAEAFF. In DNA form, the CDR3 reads TGTGCCAGCAGCCGGGACAGGGTAACCGCTGAAGCTTTCTTT.

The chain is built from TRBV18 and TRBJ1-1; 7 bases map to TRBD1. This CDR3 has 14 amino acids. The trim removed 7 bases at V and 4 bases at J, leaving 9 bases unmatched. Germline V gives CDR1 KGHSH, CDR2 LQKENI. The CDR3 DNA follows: TGTGCCAGCTACAACGGGGCAGGGGGCACTGAAGCTTTCTTT. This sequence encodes CASYNGAGGTEAFF.

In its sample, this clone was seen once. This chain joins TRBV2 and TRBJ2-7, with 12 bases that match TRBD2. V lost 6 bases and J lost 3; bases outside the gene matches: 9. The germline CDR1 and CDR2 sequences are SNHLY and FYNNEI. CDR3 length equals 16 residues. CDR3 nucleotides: TGTGCCAGCAGGGGGTCTTGGACTAGCGGGGACTACGAGCAGTACTTC. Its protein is CASRGSWTSGDYEQYF.